What follows are 32 T cell receptor beta chains derived from one specimen sequenced in a study of T cells in Graves' hyperthyroidism and ophthalmopathy. Template material for amplifying TCR beta CDR3 regions consisted of RNA transcripts. First-round RT-PCR targeting the TCR CDR3 was performed with the HTBI primer set. TCRdb redid the calling of the multiplex PCR reads with MiXCR, one entry per CDR3 protein. The repertoire holds 700,000 or so distinct CDR3 sequences, about a sixth seen once, with 8.4% in the top ten. The sample was blood. Receptors originate from a young man with Graves' hyperthyroidism.

This clonotype was observed at least ten times. This sequence joins TRBV7-9 and TRBJ2-3; 10 positions match TRBD1. This CDR3 is 14 amino acids long. Germline lookup yields CDR1 SEHNR and CDR2 FQNEAQ (reference sequence). V lost 6 bases, J lost 5 bases, and 5 bases stayed unmatched. CDR3 DNA sequence: TGTGCCAGCAGGCCCGGGACAGGGGTAGATACGCAGTATTTT. Protein: CASRPGTGVDTQYF.

This clonotype was seen only a few times. V gene TRBV7-6 combines with J gene TRBJ2-7; D possibly corresponds to TRBD2 (6 bases). This CDR3 is 13 amino acids long. Between the trimmed V and J ends, which lost 8 bases and 7 bases, there was a span of 18 bases. In germline, CDR1 is SGHVS, CDR2 FNYEAQ. This CDR3 reads CASGPGEELEQYF. The CDR3 DNA reads as TGTGCCAGCGGACCGGGAGAAGAGTTGGAGCAGTACTTC.

The V gene is TRBV7-8, the J gene TRBJ1-2; D is possibly TRBD1 (5 bases). Germline lookup yields CDR1 SGHVS and CDR2 FQNEAQ. CDR3 length equals 14 residues. Trimming removed 3 bases at V and 8 bases at J, with 16 bases between. The CDR3 region is CASSFTGPVRGYTF. Written as DNA, the CDR3 is TGTGCCAGCAGCTTCACAGGTCCCGTGAGAGGCTACACCTTC.

This clonotype was detected only a few times. The chain couples TRBV6-5 to TRBJ2-1, with D tentatively TRBD2 (7 bases). The CDR3 covers 15 residues. Germline CDR1 is MNHEY and CDR2 is SVGAGI. With 2 bases removed from V and 9 bases from J, the gap between germline ends came to 17 bases. This chain's CDR3 is CASSYRAGATGEQFF. Written as DNA, the CDR3 is TGTGCCAGCAGTTACCGGGCGGGGGCAACTGGTGAGCAGTTCTTC.

The CDR3 spells CSARERRFSYNEQFF. The CDR3 DNA follows: TGCAGTGCTAGAGAAAGGAGATTCTCCTACAATGAGCAGTTCTTC. V gene TRBV20-1 combines with J gene TRBJ2-1, with D hard to call. V lost 0 bases, J lost 0 bases, and 9 bases lay in between. Germline V gene sequence: CDR1 DFQATT, CDR2 SNEGSKA (reference sequence). CDR3 length equals 15 residues.

This clonotype has ten or more counts. The chain links TRBV28 to TRBJ2-3, with D unclear. The CDR3 sequence is 14 residues long. CDR1 MDHEN and CDR2 SYDVKM come from the germline V gene. V lost 4 bases and J 6 bases, leaving 14 bases between the germline ends. In nucleotides, the CDR3 is TGTGCCAGCAGTTCGCCAAGTAGTTCCGATACGCAGTATTTT. Its translation is CASSSPSSSDTQYF.

This clonotype was recorded many times. The rearrangement uses TRBV29-1 and TRBJ1-2; TRBD1 agrees at 7 bases. This CDR3 has 12 residues. Germline V gene data show CDR1 as SQVTM and CDR2 as ANQGSEA. J gave up 7 bases and V 5 bases, and 7 bases lay outside the gene matches. This CDR3 reads CSVSTGVGGYTF. For the CDR3, the DNA is TGCAGCGTTTCAACAGGGGTGGGTGGCTACACCTTC.

This clonotype has just a few counts. The rearrangement joins TRBV11-1 to TRBJ1-1; D perhaps matches TRBD1 (5 bases). The germline V gene has CDR1 SGHAT and CDR2 FQDESV (reference sequence). Trimming cost V 5 bases and J 7 bases, with 11 bases left between them. There are 12 residues in the CDR3. CDR3 in amino acids: CASSRTGYEAFF. The CDR3 nucleotides are TGTGCCAGCAGCCGAACAGGATATGAAGCTTTCTTT.

The genes are TRBV5-1 and TRBJ2-1; the D call may be TRBD1 or TRBD2 (5 bases each). Germline V lookup: CDR1 SGHRS, CDR2 YFSETQ. This CDR3 region has 14 residues. V was pared by 5 bases and J by 2 bases, with 11 bases between. CDR3 bases: TGCGCCAGCAGGGGGACCCCGACCTACAATGAGCAGTTCTTC. Protein sequence: CASRGTPTYNEQFF.

This clonotype was counted ten times or more. This rearrangement joins TRBV30 to TRBJ1-1; the D is unclear. Trimming pared 2 bases from V and 5 bases from J, leaving 21 bases between. Per the germline V gene, CDR1 is GTSNPN and CDR2 is SVGIG (reference sequence). This CDR3 is 16 amino acids long. CDR3 sequence: CAWSMNLRAPRTEAFF. CDR3 DNA sequence: TGTGCCTGGAGTATGAACCTCCGGGCCCCGAGGACTGAAGCTTTCTTT. Using reference TRBV30 and TRBJ1-1 for the parts outside the CDR3, the full variable domain is SQTIHQWPATLVQPVGSPLSLECTVEGTSNPNLYWYRQAAGRGLQLLFYSVGIGQISSEVPQNLSASRPQDRQFILSSKKLLLSDSGFYLCAWSMNLRAPRTEAFFGQGTRLTVV.

This clonotype has ten or more counts. The chain uses TRBV5-1 and TRBJ2-7; no definite D call. Germline V gene lookup returns CDR1 SGHRS and CDR2 YFSETQ. Trimming shortened V by 0 bases and J by 3 bases, and 7 bases separated the two germline ends. The CDR3 runs 13 residues. This CDR3 is CASSLADGYEQYF. The CDR3, as DNA: TGCGCCAGCAGCTTGGCCGACGGCTACGAGCAGTACTTC.

This clonotype has at least ten counts. This rearrangement joins TRBV20-1 to TRBJ2-1; D ambiguous. Trimming stripped 0 bases from V and 0 bases from J, with 12 bases between. The CDR3 runs to 16 residues. Germline V gene sequence: CDR1 DFQATT, CDR2 SNEGSKA (reference sequence). CDR3 residues: CSARDGRDSSYNEQFF. As DNA, the CDR3 is TGCAGTGCTAGAGATGGAAGGGATAGCTCCTACAATGAGCAGTTCTTC.

This chain joins TRBV20-1 and TRBJ1-2, with D perhaps matching TRBD1 (6 bases). The CDR3 has 13 residues. CDR1 DFQATT and CDR2 SNEGSKA come from the germline V gene (reference sequence). Trimming pared 4 bases from V and 4 bases from J, leaving 13 bases between. The DNA of the CDR3 is TGCAGTGCTATGTGGGGGGGGCCCTATGGCTACACCTTC. This sequence encodes CSAMWGGPYGYTF.

A few counts support this clonotype. The junction departs from germline at one end; a sequencing error may be responsible. V is TRBV24-1 and J is TRBJ2-1, with TRBD2 matching over 7 bases. Per germline, CDR1 KGHDR and CDR2 SFDVKD. The CDR3 covers 12 residues. Here the CDR3 DNA reads TGTGTCACCTCAGCGGGGTACAATGAGCAGTTCTTC. Amino acid sequence: CVTSAGYNEQFF.

V and J are TRBV7-9 and TRBJ2-5; D possibly corresponds to TRBD2 (6 bases). This CDR3 region has 16 residues. V shed 1 base and J shed 1 base, with 13 bases lying between them. Germline CDR1 reads SEHNR; CDR2 reads FQNEAQ (reference sequence). The CDR3 spells CASSLGFSGGQETQYF. CDR3 nucleotide sequence: TGTGCCAGCAGCTTAGGATTTAGCGGAGGCCAAGAGACCCAGTACTTC.

The rearrangement joins TRBV28 to TRBJ2-5; no reliable D call. Germline V gene sequence: CDR1 MDHEN, CDR2 SYDVKM. The V gene lost 2 bases and the J gene lost 5 bases, with 9 bases spanning the gap. The CDR3 loop spans 13 amino acids. CDR3: CASSLDIAETQYF. CDR3 DNA sequence: TGTGCCAGCAGTTTAGATATCGCCGAGACCCAGTACTTC.

This clonotype was detected many times. The chain combines TRBV12-3 or TRBV12-4 with TRBJ1-4; 8 nucleotides agree with TRBD1. Trimming removed 6 bases from V and 3 bases from J; junction bases left unmatched: 3. CDR3 size: 14 residues. The DNA of the CDR3 is TGTGCCAGCAGGCAGGGGGCGGCTAATGAAAAACTGTTTTTT. It specifies CASRQGAANEKLFF.

The J gene is TRBJ2-4, the V gene TRBV10-2; D tentatively fits TRBD1 or TRBD2 (5 bases each). The germline V gene encodes CDR1 WSHSY and CDR2 SAAADI. V was pared by 4 bases and J by 2 bases, with 9 bases between. The CDR3 contains 14 residues. The CDR3: CASSGGATKNIQYF. The CDR3 coding sequence is TGCGCCAGCAGTGGAGGGGCTACCAAAAACATTCAGTACTTC.

This chain joins TRBV4-1 and TRBJ2-5; D possibly corresponds to TRBD1 (6 bases). CDR1 and CDR2 (germline): MGHRA, YSYEKL. Trimming removed 5 bases at V and 5 bases at J, with 21 bases between. The CDR3 runs to 16 residues. This CDR3 is CASSFRQATMEETQYF. CDR3 bases: TGCGCCAGCAGCTTCCGACAGGCAACTATGGAGGAGACCCAGTACTTC.

The rearrangement links TRBV30 to TRBJ2-5; 13 bases are shared with TRBD2. Looked up from germline, CDR1 is GTSNPN and CDR2 is SVGIG (reference sequence). J lost 5 bases, V lost 2 bases, and 11 bases had no gene match. This CDR3 is built from 17 residues. The CDR3 sequence: CAWSSADGTSGIETQYF. The CDR3 DNA is TGTGCCTGGAGTAGCGCCGACGGGACTAGCGGGATTGAGACCCAGTACTTC.

This clonotype showed up many times. This chain uses TRBV20-1 with TRBJ2-1; no definite D call. CDR1 is DFQATT and CDR2 is SNEGSKA in the germline V gene (reference sequence). Deletions cut 3 bases from V and 9 bases from J, with 12 bases between. This CDR3 is built from 12 residues. CDR3 nucleotide sequence: TGCAGTGCTAGCGACCATCTGGGTGAGCAGTTCTTC. Amino acids: CSASDHLGEQFF.

This clonotype has a count of ten or more. The J gene is TRBJ2-3, the V gene TRBV12-3 or TRBV12-4, with 7 bases identical to TRBD1. With V trimmed by 6 bases and J by 4 bases, 10 bases remained unmatched. The CDR3 is 15 residues long. The CDR3 bases are TGTGCCAGCAGAGCTAACAGGGGCGGAGCAGATACGCAGTATTTT. Translation gives CASRANRGGADTQYF.

This clonotype was observed at least ten times. The rearrangement links TRBV18 to TRBJ1-1; D is possibly TRBD1 (5 bases). Germline V gives CDR1 KGHSH, CDR2 LQKENI. Trimming pared 10 bases from V and 1 base from J, leaving 10 bases between. The CDR3 spans 12 residues. The CDR3 sequence is CATGRSNTEAFF. The CDR3 region has the DNA TGTGCCACGGGACGGTCGAACACTGAAGCTTTCTTT.

The sample holds many counts of this clonotype. The chain has TRBV28 and TRBJ2-1; no clear D. The CDR3 consists of 11 residues. CDR1 and CDR2 (germline): MDHEN, SYDVKM. The ends were cut back, 6 bases at V and 4 bases at J, with 4 bases in the middle. CDR3 nucleotide sequence: TGTGCCAGCAGGAATTACAATGAGCAGTTCTTC. It specifies CASRNYNEQFF.

V is TRBV20-1 and J is TRBJ2-5; 11 nucleotides match TRBD2. The V gene's germline CDR1 is DFQATT and CDR2 SNEGSKA (reference sequence). Trimming cost V 5 bases and J 5 bases; bases outside gene matches: 16. This CDR3 spans 17 amino acids. CDR3: CSAPGGLAATRRETQYF. As DNA, the CDR3 is TGCAGTGCTCCAGGGGGACTAGCGGCGACCCGGAGGGAGACCCAGTACTTC.

This clonotype was counted between two and nine times. The chain carries TRBV20-1 and TRBJ2-4; D assignment may be TRBD1 or TRBD2 (5 bases each). Trimming took off 6 bases at V and 0 bases at J, with 24 bases between the two ends. CDR1 is DFQATT, CDR2 SNEGSKA, per germline (reference sequence). This CDR3 has 18 amino acids. The CDR3 region is CSAPPGPGLALAKNIQYF. DNA for the CDR3: TGCAGTGCCCCCCCAGGGCCGGGATTGGCCCTAGCCAAAAACATTCAGTACTTC.

A few counts support this clonotype. A much bigger clone sits one base away, suggesting this may be a read error. The chain links TRBV7-9 to TRBJ2-3; 9 nucleotides match TRBD1. The CDR3 totals 14 residues. With V trimmed by 5 bases and J by 4 bases, 4 bases remained unmatched. Germline CDR1 reads SEHNR; CDR2 reads FQNEAQ (reference sequence). The CDR3 DNA sequence: TGTGCCAGCAGCCCGGACAGGGGATCAGATACGCAGTATTTT. This codes for CASSPDRGSDTQYF.

This clonotype was picked up many times. The chain uses TRBV28 and TRBJ1-1; D gene unclear. Trimming took 0 bases from V and 6 from J, leaving 11 bases between them. Germline V gene data show CDR1 as MDHEN and CDR2 as SYDVKM. This CDR3 contains 14 residues. CDR3 loop: CASSLWGGRAEAFF. DNA for the CDR3: TGTGCCAGCAGTTTATGGGGTGGTCGAGCTGAAGCTTTCTTT.

This clonotype showed up many times. The chain recombines TRBV7-3 with TRBJ2-3; 9 bases line up with TRBD2. CDR1 and CDR2 from the germline V gene are SGHTA and FQGTGA. V shed 5 bases, J shed 2 bases, and the junction held 8 bases outside the gene matches. The CDR3 sequence is 16 residues long. CDR3 nucleotides: TGTGCCAGCAGCCCAAAAGGGACTAGCCCCACAGATACGCAGTATTTT. Protein product: CASSPKGTSPTDTQYF. The full variable domain, in which reference TRBV7-3 and TRBJ2-3 provide the parts outside the CDR3, is GAGVSQTPSNKVTEKGKYVELRCDPISGHTALYWYRQSLGQGPEFLIYFQGTGAADDSGLPNDRFFAVRPEGSVSTLKIQRTERGDSAVYLCASSPKGTSPTDTQYFGPGTRLTVL.

This clonotype was found many times. The rearrangement uses TRBV2 and TRBJ2-1; 9 nucleotides agree with TRBD2. The length of the CDR3 is 16 residues. V was pared by 8 bases and J by 7 bases, with 15 bases of the junction left unmatched. Germline V gives CDR1 SNHLY, CDR2 FYNNEI. The CDR3 DNA is TGTGCCAGCGAACCAGGTAGCGGGAGACCATCTAATGAGCAGTTCTTC. Protein sequence: CASEPGSGRPSNEQFF.

This clonotype was recorded a few times. The chain uses TRBV18 and TRBJ2-1; D gene ambiguous. Deletions cut 3 bases from V and 7 bases from J, with 10 bases between. This CDR3 region has 13 residues. The germline CDR1 and CDR2 sequences are KGHSH and LQKENI. The CDR3 nucleotides read TGTGCCAGCTCACCGGGAAGTTTAAATGAGCAGTTCTTC. As protein: CASSPGSLNEQFF.

The V call is TRBV6-6, the J call TRBJ1-1; D unresolved. Trimming removed 0 bases at V and 3 bases at J, with 11 bases between. The CDR3 contains 15 residues. Per the germline V gene, CDR1 is MNHNY and CDR2 is SVGAGI (reference sequence). CDR3 nucleotide sequence: TGTGCCAGCAGTTACTCCCAAGGGCGGGACACTGAAGCTTTCTTT. Its translation: CASSYSQGRDTEAFF.